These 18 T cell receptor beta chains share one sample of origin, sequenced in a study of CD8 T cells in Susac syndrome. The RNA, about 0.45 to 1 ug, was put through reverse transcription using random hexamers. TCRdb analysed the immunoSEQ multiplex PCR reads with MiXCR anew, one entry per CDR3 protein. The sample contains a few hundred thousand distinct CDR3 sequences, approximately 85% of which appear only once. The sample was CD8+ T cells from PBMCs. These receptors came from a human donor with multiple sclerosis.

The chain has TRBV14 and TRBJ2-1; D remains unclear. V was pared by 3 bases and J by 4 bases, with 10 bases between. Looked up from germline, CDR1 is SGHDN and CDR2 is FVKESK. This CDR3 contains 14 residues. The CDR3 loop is CASSHRRDYNEQFF. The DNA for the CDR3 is TGTGCCAGCAGCCATAGAAGGGATTACAATGAGCAGTTCTTC.

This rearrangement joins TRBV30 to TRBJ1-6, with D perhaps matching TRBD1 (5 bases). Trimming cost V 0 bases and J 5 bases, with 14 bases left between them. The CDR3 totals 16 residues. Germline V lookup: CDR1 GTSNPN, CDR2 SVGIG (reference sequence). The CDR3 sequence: CAWSVGTAADNSPLHF. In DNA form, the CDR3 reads TGTGCCTGGAGTGTAGGGACGGCCGCCGATAATTCACCCCTCCACTTT.

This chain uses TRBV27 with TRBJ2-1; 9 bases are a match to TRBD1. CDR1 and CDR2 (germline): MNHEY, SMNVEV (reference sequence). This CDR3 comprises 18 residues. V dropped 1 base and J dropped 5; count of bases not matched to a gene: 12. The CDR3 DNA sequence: TGTGCCAGCAGTTTATACCGACAGGGGGAAACTTTCGACAATGAGCAGTTCTTC. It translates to CASSLYRQGETFDNEQFF.

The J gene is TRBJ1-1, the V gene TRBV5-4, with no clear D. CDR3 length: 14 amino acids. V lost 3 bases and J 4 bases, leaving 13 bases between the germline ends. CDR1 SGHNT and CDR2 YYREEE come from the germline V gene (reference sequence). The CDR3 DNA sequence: TGTGCCAGCAGCTCTGCTCCTGGACCCACTGAAGCTTTCTTT. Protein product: CASSSAPGPTEAFF.

Here the CDR3 reads CSARVTDLAPYNEQFF. The CDR3, as DNA: TGCAGTGCTAGAGTTACAGACCTCGCCCCCTACAATGAGCAGTTCTTC. The J gene is TRBJ2-1, the V gene TRBV20-1; D remains unclear. In germline, CDR1 is DFQATT, CDR2 SNEGSKA (reference sequence). The CDR3 loop spans 16 amino acids. V was pared by 1 base and J by 2 bases, with 15 bases between.

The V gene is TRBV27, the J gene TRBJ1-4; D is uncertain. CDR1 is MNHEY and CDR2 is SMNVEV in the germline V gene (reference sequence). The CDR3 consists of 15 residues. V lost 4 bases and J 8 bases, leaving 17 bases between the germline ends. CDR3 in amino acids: CASSSTSSLGEKLFF. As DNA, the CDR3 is TGTGCCAGCAGTTCCACGTCGTCCCTAGGAGAAAAACTGTTTTTT.

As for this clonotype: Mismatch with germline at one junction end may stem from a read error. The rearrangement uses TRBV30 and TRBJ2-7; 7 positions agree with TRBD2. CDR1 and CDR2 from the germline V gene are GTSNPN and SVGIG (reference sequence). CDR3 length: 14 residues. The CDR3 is CAGRFDERGYEQYF. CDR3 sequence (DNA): TGTGCCGGGAGGTTTGACGAGCGGGGCTACGAGCAGTACTTC.

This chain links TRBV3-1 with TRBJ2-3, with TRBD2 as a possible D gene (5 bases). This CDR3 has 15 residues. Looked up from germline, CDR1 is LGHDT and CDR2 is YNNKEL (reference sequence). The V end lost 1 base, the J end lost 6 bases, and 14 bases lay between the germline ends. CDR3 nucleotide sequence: TGTGCCAGCAGCCAAGGGCCTGGGGAGCAGGATACGCAGTATTTT. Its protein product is CASSQGPGEQDTQYF.

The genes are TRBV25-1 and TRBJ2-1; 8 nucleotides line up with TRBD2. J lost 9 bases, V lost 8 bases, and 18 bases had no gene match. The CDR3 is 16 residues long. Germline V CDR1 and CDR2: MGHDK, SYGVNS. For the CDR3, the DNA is TGTGCCAGCGGCGGCGCGGGGGGAGCGGAGAGGCGTGAGCAGTTCTTC. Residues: CASGGAGGAERREQFF.

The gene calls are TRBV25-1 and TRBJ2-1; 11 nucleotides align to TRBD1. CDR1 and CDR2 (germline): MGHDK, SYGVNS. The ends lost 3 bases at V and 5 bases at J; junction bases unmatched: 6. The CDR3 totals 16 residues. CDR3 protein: CASSDGTGGIHNEQFF. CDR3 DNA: TGTGCCAGCAGTGATGGGACAGGGGGAATCCACAATGAGCAGTTCTTC.

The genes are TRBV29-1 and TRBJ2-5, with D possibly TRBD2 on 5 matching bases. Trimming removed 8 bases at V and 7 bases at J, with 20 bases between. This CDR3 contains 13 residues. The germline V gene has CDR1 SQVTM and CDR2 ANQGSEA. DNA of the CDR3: TGCAGCACTTCGGGTCAGGAGGTTGGGACCCAGTACTTC. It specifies CSTSGQEVGTQYF.

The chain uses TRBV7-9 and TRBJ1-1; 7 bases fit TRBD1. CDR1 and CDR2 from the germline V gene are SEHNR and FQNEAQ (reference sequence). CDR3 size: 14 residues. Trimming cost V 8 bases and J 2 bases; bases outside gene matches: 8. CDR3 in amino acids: CASGQQGSNTEAFF. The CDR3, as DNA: TGTGCCAGCGGACAACAGGGGAGTAACACTGAAGCTTTCTTT.

CDR3 protein: CASSLVLDDEQFF. As DNA, the CDR3 is TGTGCCAGCAGCTTAGTATTAGACGATGAGCAGTTCTTC. The chain employs TRBV13 and TRBJ2-1; no clear D gene. CDR1 is PRHDT, CDR2 FYEKMQ, per germline (reference sequence). V was pared by 1 base and J by 8 bases, with 9 bases between. CDR3 length: 13 amino acids.

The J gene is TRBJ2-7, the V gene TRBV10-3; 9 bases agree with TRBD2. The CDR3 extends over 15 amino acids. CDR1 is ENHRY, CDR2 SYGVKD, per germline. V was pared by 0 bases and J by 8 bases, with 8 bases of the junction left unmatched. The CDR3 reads CAISESGRGGSQQYF. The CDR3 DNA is TGTGCCATCAGTGAGTCAGGGCGGGGGGGCTCTCAGCAGTACTTC.

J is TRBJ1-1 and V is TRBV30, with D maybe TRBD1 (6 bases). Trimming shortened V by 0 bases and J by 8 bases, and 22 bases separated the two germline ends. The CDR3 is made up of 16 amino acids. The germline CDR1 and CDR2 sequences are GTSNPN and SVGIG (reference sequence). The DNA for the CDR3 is TGTGCCTGGAGTGTAGGTTCCCGAGAGGACAGAAGAGAAGCTTTCTTT. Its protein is CAWSVGSREDRREAFF.

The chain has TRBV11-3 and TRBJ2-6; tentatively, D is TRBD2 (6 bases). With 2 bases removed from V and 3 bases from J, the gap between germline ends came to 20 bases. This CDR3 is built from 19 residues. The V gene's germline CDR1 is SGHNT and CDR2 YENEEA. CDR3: CASSLMAGTRLYGANVLTF. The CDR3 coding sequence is TGTGCCAGCAGCTTAATGGCCGGGACTCGGCTTTATGGGGCCAACGTCCTGACTTTC.

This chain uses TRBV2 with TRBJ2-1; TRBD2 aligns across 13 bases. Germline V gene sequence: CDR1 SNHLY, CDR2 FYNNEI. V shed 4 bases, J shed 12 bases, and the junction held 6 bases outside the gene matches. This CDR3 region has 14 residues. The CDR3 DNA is TGTGCCAGCAGTGGGACTAGCGGGGGAAGTGGGCAGTTCTTC. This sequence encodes CASSGTSGGSGQFF.

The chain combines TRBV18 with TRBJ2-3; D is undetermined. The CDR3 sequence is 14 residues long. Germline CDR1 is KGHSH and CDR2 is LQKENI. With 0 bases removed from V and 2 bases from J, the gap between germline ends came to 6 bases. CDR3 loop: CASSPPISTDTQYF. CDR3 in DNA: TGTGCCAGCTCACCACCGATCTCCACAGATACGCAGTATTTT.